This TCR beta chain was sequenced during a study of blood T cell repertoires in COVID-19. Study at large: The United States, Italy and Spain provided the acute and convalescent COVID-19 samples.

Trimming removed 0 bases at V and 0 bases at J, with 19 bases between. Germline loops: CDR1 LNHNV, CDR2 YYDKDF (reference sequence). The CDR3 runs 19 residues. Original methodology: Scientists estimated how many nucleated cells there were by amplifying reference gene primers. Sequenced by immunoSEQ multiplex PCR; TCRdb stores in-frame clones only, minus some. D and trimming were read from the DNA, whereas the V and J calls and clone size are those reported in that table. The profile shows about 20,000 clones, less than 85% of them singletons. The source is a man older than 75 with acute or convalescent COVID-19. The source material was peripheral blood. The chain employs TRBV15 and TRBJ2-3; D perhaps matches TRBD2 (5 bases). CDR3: CATSRERLAPLPSTDTQYF. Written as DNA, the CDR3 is TGTGCCACCAGCAGAGAACGGCTAGCTCCCTTACCTAGCACAGATACGCAGTATTTT.